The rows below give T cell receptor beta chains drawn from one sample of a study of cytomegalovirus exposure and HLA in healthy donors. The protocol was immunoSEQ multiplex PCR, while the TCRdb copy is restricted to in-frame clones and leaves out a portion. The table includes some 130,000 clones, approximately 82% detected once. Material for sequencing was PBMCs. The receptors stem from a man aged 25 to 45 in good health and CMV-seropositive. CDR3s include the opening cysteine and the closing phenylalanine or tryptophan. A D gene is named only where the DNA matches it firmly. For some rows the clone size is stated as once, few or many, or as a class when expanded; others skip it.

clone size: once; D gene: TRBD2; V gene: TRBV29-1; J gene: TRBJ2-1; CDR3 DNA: TGCTCCGGAGCGGGAGGGCCGCTTAACTCCTACAATGAGCAGTTCTTC; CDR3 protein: CSGAGGPLNSYNEQFF
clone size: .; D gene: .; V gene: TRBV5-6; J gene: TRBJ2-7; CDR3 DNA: TGTGCCAGCAGTCAAAGGGTACAGAGGGCCTACGAGCAGTACTTC; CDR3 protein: CASSQRVQRAYEQYF
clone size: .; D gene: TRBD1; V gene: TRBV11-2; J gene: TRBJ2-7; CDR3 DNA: TGTGCCACCAAGCTGTTCCGCAGGCAGGGGGACGAGCAGTACTTC; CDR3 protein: CATKLFRRQGDEQYF
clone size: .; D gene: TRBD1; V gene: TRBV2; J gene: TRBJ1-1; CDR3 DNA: TGTGCCAGCAGGGGGACAGGGGGCCTGAACACTGAAGCTTTCTTT; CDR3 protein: CASRGTGGLNTEAFF
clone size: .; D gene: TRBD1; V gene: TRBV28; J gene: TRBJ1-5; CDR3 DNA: TGTGCCAGCAGTTCCCACAGGGGGGATAGCAATCAGCCCCAGCATTTT; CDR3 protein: CASSSHRGDSNQPQHF
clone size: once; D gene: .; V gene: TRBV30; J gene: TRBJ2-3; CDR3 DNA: TGTGCCTGGAGTGTACAAGATACGCAGTATTTT; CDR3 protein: CAWSVQDTQYF
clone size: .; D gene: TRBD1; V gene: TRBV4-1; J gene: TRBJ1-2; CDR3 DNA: TGCGCCAGCAGCCAAAGACAGGGTGGCATAGATGGCTACACCTTC; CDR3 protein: CASSQRQGGIDGYTF
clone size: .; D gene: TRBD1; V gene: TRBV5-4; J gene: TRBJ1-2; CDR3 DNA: TGTGCCAGCAGCGTCTCGACAGGGAACCTATATGGCTACACCTTC; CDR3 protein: CASSVSTGNLYGYTF
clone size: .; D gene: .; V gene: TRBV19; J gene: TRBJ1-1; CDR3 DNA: TGTGCCAGTTACCAGCAGGGTGAGAACACTGAAGCTTTCTTT; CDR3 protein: CASYQQGENTEAFF
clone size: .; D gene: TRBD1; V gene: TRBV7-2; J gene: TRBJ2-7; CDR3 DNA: TGTGCCAGCAGCACAGGGACAGGGGGAGGGTACGAGCAGTACTTC; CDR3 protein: CASSTGTGGGYEQYF
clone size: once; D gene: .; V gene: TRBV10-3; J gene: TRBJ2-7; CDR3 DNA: TGTGCCACCCACCAGGGTTTAGTAGGTGGGTACTCCTACGAGCAGTACTTC; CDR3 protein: CATHQGLVGGYSYEQYF
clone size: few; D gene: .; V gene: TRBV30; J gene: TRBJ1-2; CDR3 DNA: TGTGCCGGAATACAGGGCCTGTTCGGCTACACCTTC; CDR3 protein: CAGIQGLFGYTF
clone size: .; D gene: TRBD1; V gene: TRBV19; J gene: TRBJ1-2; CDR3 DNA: TGTGCCAGTAGTATAGTCGGACAGGGCGGGGGCTACACCTTC; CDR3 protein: CASSIVGQGGGYTF
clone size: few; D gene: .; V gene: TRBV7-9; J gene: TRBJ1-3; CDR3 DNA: TGTGCCAGCAGGCCCAGGGGAGCTGGAAACACCATATATTTT; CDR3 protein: CASRPRGAGNTIYF
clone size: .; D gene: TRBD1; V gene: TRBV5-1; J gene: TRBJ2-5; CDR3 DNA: TGCGCCAGCAGTCTCCGGGACAGGGGAATCCAAGAGACCCAGTACTTC; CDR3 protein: CASSLRDRGIQETQYF
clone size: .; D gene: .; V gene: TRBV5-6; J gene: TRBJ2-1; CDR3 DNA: TGTGCCAGCAGTAGGCAGACAGGTGAGCAGTTCTTC; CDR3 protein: CASSRQTGEQFF
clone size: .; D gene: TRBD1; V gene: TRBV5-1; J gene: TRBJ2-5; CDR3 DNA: TGCGCCAGCAGCCGGACAGGGGATATACAAGAGACCCAGTACTTC; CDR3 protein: CASSRTGDIQETQYF